This record concerns one T cell receptor (beta chain) sequence. Its antigen is currently unknown. One junction end disagrees with the germline gene, perhaps due to a read error. Conversion of TCR transcripts into cDNA relied on 5'RACE template switching, which added a universal primer site and UMIs. TCRdb analysed the 5' RACE reads with MiXCR anew, one entry per CDR3 protein. This table has 620,000 or so distinct CDR3 sequences, 9% to 15% appearing once. This CDR3 spans 11 amino acids. CDR1 and CDR2 (germline): DFQATT, SNEGSKA (reference sequence). This sample stems from a study of T cells after yellow fever vaccination. Study observations and caveats: The booster response re-showed most primary clones: roughly 97% CD4, around 87% CD8. Clonotype sharing between CD4 and CD8 compartments was small. The secondary T-cell response peaked on day 5, not day 15, but was weaker.

This sequence was found in a young man who received the YFV17D yellow fever vaccine. The sample here was PBMCs, taken on the day of the yellow fever booster vaccination. The chain uses TRBV20-1 and TRBJ1-2, with a possible D match to TRBD1 (5 bases). The CDR3 DNA sequence: TGCAGTGCTAGAGATCATAGTCAGGGAGGCTTC. It specifies CSARDHSQGGF.